The rows below give T cell receptor beta chains drawn from one sample of a study of blood T cell repertoires in COVID-19. Some clones are missing from TCRdb's copy, which holds only in-frame ones; the method was immunoSEQ multiplex PCR. The data contain about 69,000 clones, approximately 86% of them singletons. Material: peripheral blood. The receptors come from a man aged 35 to 55 with COVID-19, enrolled during active disease. Both conserved end residues are part of each CDR3. The D gene is left open where the match is weak. Clone size appears in some rows only: once, few, many, or a class for an expanded clone.

d_call,clone_size,v_call,j_call,cdr3_aa,cdr3_nt
-,-,TRBV5-1,TRBJ1-1,CASSAGGAEAFF,TGCGCCAGCAGCGCGGGGGGGGCTGAAGCTTTCTTT
-,-,TRBV15,TRBJ2-3,CATSSTGLMGADTQYF,TGTGCCACCAGCAGTACGGGACTTATGGGCGCAGATACGCAGTATTTT
TRBD2,-,TRBV5-1,TRBJ2-1,CASSQRLAGANEQFF,TGCGCCAGCAGCCAAAGACTAGCGGGGGCAAATGAGCAGTTCTTC
-,-,TRBV5-1,TRBJ2-1,CASSLGGGAFDEQFF,TGCGCCAGCAGCTTGGGTGGGGGGGCCTTTGATGAGCAGTTCTTC
-,few,TRBV28,TRBJ2-2,CASRQGSPGELFF,TGTGCCAGCCGGCAGGGTTCCCCCGGGGAGCTGTTTTTT
TRBD1,-,TRBV12-3/TRBV12-4,TRBJ1-3,CASRRTGGNTIYF,TGTGCCAGCAGAAGGACAGGGGGAAACACCATATATTTT
-,-,TRBV15,TRBJ2-7,CATSRDGGNYEQYF,TGTGCCACCAGCAGAGATGGAGGGAACTACGAGCAGTACTTC
-,-,TRBV27,TRBJ2-7,CASSLTQGYEQYF,TGTGCCAGCAGTCTAACCCAGGGCTACGAGCAGTACTTC
-,-,TRBV20-1,TRBJ1-2,CSARRDYGYTF,TGCAGTGCTAGAAGAGACTATGGCTACACCTTC
-,once,TRBV19,TRBJ2-1,CASSISRRNNEQFF,TGTGCCAGTAGTATATCGCGGAGAAACAATGAGCAGTTCTTC
TRBD1,-,TRBV19,TRBJ1-1,CASSTYIKTGTEAFF,TGTGCCAGTAGTACCTACATAAAGACAGGGACTGAAGCTTTCTTT
-,-,TRBV6-4,TRBJ1-1,CASRQTGRTAEAFF,TGTGCCAGCAGACAGACAGGTCGGACGGCTGAAGCTTTCTTT
-,-,TRBV9,TRBJ1-4,CASSGGSGKLFF,TGTGCCAGCAGCGGCGGCAGCGGAAAACTGTTTTTT
-,-,TRBV3-1/TRBV3-2,TRBJ2-1,CASSQGLGPYNEQFF,TGTGCCAGCAGCCAGGGGCTAGGACCTTACAATGAGCAGTTCTTC
-,-,TRBV9,TRBJ1-1,CASSASGNTEAFF,TGTGCCAGCAGCGCAAGCGGGAACACTGAAGCTTTCTTT